One T cell receptor beta chain is described in this entry. The record originates from a study of preoperative IRX-2 immunotherapy in early breast cancer. Treatment specified: preoperative locoregional IRX-2 cytokine immunotherapy. Here immunoSEQ multiplex PCR was the method, and the copy in TCRdb shows in-frame clones only, minus some. The sample has roughly 2,100 clones, about 81% seen once; the top ten hold around 5.4%. The clonotype was recovered from a human donor with breast cancer. This specimen was tumor tissue, taken before IRX-2 immunotherapy.

The CDR3 nucleotides read TGTGCCAGCAGTGACGGGAGTAGCGGGGGGGCAGATACGCAGTATTTT. Amino acids: CASSDGSSGGADTQYF. This chain uses TRBV6-8 with TRBJ2-3; 11 bases are a match to TRBD2. The CDR3 has 16 residues. Germline values: CDR1 MNHGY, CDR2 SAAAGT. Losses at the gene ends were 5 bases for V and 4 bases for J; bases not matched to a gene: 8.